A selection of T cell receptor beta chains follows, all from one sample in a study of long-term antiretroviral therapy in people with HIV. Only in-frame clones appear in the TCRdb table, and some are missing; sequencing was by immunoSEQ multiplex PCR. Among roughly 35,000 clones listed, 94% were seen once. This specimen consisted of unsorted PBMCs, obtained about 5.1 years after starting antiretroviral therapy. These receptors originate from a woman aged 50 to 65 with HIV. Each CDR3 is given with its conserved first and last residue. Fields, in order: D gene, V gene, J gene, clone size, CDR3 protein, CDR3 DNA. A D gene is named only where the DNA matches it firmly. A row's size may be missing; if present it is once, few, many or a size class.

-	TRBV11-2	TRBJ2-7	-	CASSLLGHTGEQYF	TGTGCCAGCAGCTTACTGGGACATACTGGCGAGCAGTACTTC
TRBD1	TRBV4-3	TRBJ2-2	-	CASSQADRRNTGELFF	TGCGCCAGCAGCCAAGCGGACAGGAGGAACACCGGGGAGCTGTTTTTT
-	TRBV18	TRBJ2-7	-	CASSPRGNYEQYF	TGTGCCAGCTCACCACGAGGGAACTACGAGCAGTACTTC
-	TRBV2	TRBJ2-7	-	CASSRTTSSYEQYF	TGTGCCAGCAGCAGGACCACTAGCTCCTACGAGCAGTACTTC
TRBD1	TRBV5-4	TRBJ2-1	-	CASSVPTGANEQFF	TGTGCCAGCAGCGTCCCGACAGGGGCGAATGAGCAGTTCTTC
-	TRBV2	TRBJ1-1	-	CASSVRGAGAFF	TGTGCCAGCAGTGTAAGAGGGGCTGGAGCTTTCTTT
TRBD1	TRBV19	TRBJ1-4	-	CASSQTGASFATNEKLFF	TGTGCCAGTAGTCAGACAGGGGCGAGTTTTGCAACTAATGAAAAACTGTTTTTT
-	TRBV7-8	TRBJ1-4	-	CASSFLGGSNEKLFF	TGTGCCAGCAGCTTCTTGGGGGGCTCTAATGAAAAACTGTTTTTT
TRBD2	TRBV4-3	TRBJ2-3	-	CASSQGERLAVPDTQYF	TGCGCCAGCAGCCAAGGGGAAAGACTAGCGGTACCAGATACGCAGTATTTT
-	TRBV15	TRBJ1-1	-	CATSRGEGTVNTEAFF	TGTGCCACCAGCAGAGGAGAGGGGACGGTGAACACTGAAGCTTTCTTT
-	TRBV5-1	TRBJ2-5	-	CASSLVGGPQETQYF	TGCGCCAGCAGCTTGGTCGGGGGACCCCAAGAGACCCAGTACTTC
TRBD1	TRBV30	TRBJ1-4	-	CAYEWGQGGEKLFF	TGTGCCTACGAGTGGGGACAGGGTGGAGAAAAACTGTTTTTT
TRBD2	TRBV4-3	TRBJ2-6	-	CASSPGTSGDPGANVLTF	TGCGCCAGCAGCCCCGGGACTAGCGGAGACCCTGGGGCCAACGTCCTGACTTTC
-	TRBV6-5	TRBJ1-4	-	CASSYGRVTRKLFF	TGTGCCAGCAGTTACGGCAGGGTGACTCGAAAACTGTTTTTT
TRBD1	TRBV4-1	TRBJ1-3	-	CASSTRGPGNTIYF	TGCGCCAGCAGCACTAGGGGGCCTGGAAACACCATATATTTT
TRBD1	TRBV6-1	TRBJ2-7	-	CASRGQGTYEQYF	TGTGCCAGCAGGGGACAGGGAACCTACGAGCAGTACTTC
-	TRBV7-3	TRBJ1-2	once	CASSEGGSYGYTF	TGTGCCAGCAGCGAGGGGGGGAGCTATGGCTACACCTTC
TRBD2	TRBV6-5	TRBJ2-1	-	CASSYVAGGSYNEQFF	TGTGCCAGCAGTTACGTAGCGGGGGGCTCCTACAATGAGCAGTTCTTC
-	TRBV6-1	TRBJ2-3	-	CATSGVGTDTQYF	TGTGCCACCTCTGGGGTGGGCACAGATACGCAGTATTTT
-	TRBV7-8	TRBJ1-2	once	CASSGGGWGNYGYTF	TGTGCCAGCAGCGGAGGGGGTTGGGGTAACTATGGCTACACCTTC
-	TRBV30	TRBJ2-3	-	CAGAWGASTDTQYF	TGTGCCGGGGCTTGGGGGGCTAGCACAGATACGCAGTATTTT
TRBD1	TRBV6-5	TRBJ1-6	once	CASSYGLRGLNSPLHF	TGTGCCAGCAGTTATGGGCTCAGGGGGTTGAATTCACCCCTCCACTTT
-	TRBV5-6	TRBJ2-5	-	CASSLVSRETQYF	TGTGCCAGCAGCTTGGTGTCACGGGAGACCCAGTACTTC
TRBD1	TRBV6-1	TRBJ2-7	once	CASRGQAISYEQYF	TGTGCCAGCAGAGGACAGGCTATCTCCTACGAGCAGTACTTC
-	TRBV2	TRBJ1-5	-	CASSWGQNNQPQHF	TGTGCCAGCAGTTGGGGTCAGAACAATCAGCCCCAGCATTTT
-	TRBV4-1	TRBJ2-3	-	CASSRNAADTQYF	TGCGCCAGCAGCCGCAACGCGGCGGATACGCAGTATTTT
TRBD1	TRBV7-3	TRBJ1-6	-	CASGGWTGAYSPLHF	TGTGCCAGCGGGGGTTGGACAGGGGCTTATTCACCCCTCCACTTT
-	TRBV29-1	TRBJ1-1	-	CSTWSVNTEAFF	TGCAGCACGTGGAGCGTGAACACTGAAGCTTTCTTT
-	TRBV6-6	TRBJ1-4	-	CASSPQGREKLFF	TGTGCCAGCAGTCCACAGGGTCGTGAAAAACTGTTTTTT
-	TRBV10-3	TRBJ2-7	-	CAISLGDTYEQYF	TGTGCCATCAGCCTGGGTGACACCTACGAGCAGTACTTC
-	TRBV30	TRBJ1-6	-	CAWSEYNSPLHF	TGTGCCTGGAGTGAATATAATTCACCCCTCCACTTT
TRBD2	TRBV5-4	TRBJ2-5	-	CASSLELAGAETQYF	TGTGCCAGCAGCTTGGAGCTAGCGGGGGCAGAGACCCAGTACTTC
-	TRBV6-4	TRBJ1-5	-	CASSRDGNQPQHF	TGTGCCAGCAGTCGGGACGGCAATCAGCCCCAGCATTTT
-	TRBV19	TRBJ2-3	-	CASSRRTVRPTDTQYF	TGTGCCAGTAGTAGGCGGACCGTAAGGCCCACAGATACGCAGTATTTT
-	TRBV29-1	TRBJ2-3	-	CSVVQGPDTQYF	TGCAGCGTAGTGCAGGGTCCAGATACGCAGTATTTT
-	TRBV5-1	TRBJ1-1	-	CASRSGGTEAFF	TGCGCCAGTCGATCTGGGGGGACTGAAGCTTTCTTT
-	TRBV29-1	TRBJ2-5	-	CSVASERAAAETQYF	TGCAGCGTTGCCAGCGAGCGGGCCGCCGCGGAGACCCAGTACTTC
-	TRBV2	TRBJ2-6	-	CASSAGSGANVLTF	TGTGCCAGCAGTGCCGGCTCTGGGGCCAACGTCCTGACTTTC
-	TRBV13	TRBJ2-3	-	CASSWGTDTQYF	TGTGCCAGCAGCTGGGGGACAGATACGCAGTATTTT
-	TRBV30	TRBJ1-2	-	CAWSDAGDGYTF	TGTGCCTGGAGCGACGCGGGGGACGGCTACACCTTC
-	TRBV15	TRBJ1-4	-	CATSRGNTPTNEKLFF	TGTGCCACCAGCAGGGGAAACACTCCAACTAATGAAAAACTGTTTTTT
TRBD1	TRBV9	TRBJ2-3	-	CASSVEGQAATNTQYF	TGTGCCAGCAGCGTAGAAGGACAGGCCGCCACGAATACGCAGTATTTT
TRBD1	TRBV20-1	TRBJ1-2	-	CSAGTVAISIF	TGCAGTGCTGGGACAGTCGCGATCTCCATCTTC
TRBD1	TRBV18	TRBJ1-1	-	CASSPGTGEPPGNTEAFF	TGTGCCAGCTCACCTGGGACAGGGGAGCCCCCGGGGAACACTGAAGCTTTCTTT
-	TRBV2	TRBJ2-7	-	CASSGSTVSEQYF	TGTGCCAGCAGTGGTAGTACGGTCTCCGAGCAGTACTTC
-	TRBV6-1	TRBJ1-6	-	CASSEFGSHNSPLHF	TGTGCCAGCAGTGAATTTGGCAGTCATAATTCACCCCTCCACTTT
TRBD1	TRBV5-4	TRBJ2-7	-	CASCLGVTGTEQYF	TGTGCCAGCTGCTTGGGGGTGACAGGGACCGAGCAGTACTTC